This is a list of T cell receptor beta chains from one sample in a study of tumor-infiltrating lymphocytes in oesophageal squamous cell carcinoma. TCRdb called the PCR reads again in MiXCR, with one record for every CDR3 protein. The sample has 17,000 or so distinct CDR3 sequences, around 48% seen once; the top ten hold less than 55%. Material for sequencing was normal esophageal tissue next to the tumor. The source of these receptors is a female donor with esophageal squamous cell carcinoma. Each CDR3 is given with its conserved first and last residue. Fields, in order: D gene, V gene, CDR3 protein. The D gene is left open where the match is weak.

>NA|TRBV11-2
CASSLDRIQRGWTDTQYF
>TRBD2|TRBV7-2
CASGLGTSGYTGELFF
>NA|TRBV5-1
CASSLALWGAQETQYF
>TRBD1|TRBV27
CASSLGGQAFYNEQFF
>NA|TRBV7-6
CASSLRGEQYF
>NA|TRBV11-2
CASSPFATGETEAFF
>NA|TRBV7-4
CASSLPTYNEQYF
>NA|TRBV6-1
CASSRTSIGPKAFF
>TRBD1|TRBV19
CASTPGTWGRGNQPQHF
>NA|TRBV7-2
CASSLSANTEAFF
>TRBD2|TRBV7-9
CASSPGLADPEQYF
>TRBD2|TRBV6-8
CASSRAGAGADTQYF
>NA|TRBV7-9
CASSENTVNTEAFF
>NA|TRBV10-3
CAITQGQINSGNTIYF
>NA|TRBV7-1
CASSGSTGKRAVLRF
>NA|TRBV15
CATRRPGDNEQFF
>NA|TRBV7-4
CASSTRGGGDEQFF
>NA|TRBV7-8
CASSPRQRYEQYF
>NA|TRBV27
CASSSSLESNEQYF
>TRBD2|TRBV28
CASSLLAGGFDEQFF
>NA|TRBV7-3
CASSSDAFYNEQFF
>NA|TRBV19
CASSIGVRTVEYNEQFF
>NA|TRBV9
CASSVGYDEQYF
>NA|TRBV2
CASSEGRRGELFF
>NA|TRBV24-1
CATSEGSARSHNEQFF
>NA|TRBV12-3/TRBV12-4
CASSLVQGVSYEQYF
>TRBD1|TRBV12-3/TRBV12-4
CASSFQQGEETQYF